This entry lists 3 T cell receptor beta chains sequenced from one sample in a study of blood T cell repertoires in COVID-19. Measured with immunoSEQ multiplex PCR; TCRdb has only the in-frame clones, and not every one. The repertoire holds some 130,000 clones, 70% to 85% seen once, with around 9.9% in the top ten. Sequenced input: peripheral blood. These receptor sequences come from a man aged 60-69 years who had recovered from COVID-19.

The V call is TRBV28, the J call TRBJ2-3; 7 nucleotides agree with TRBD2. The germline V gene encodes CDR1 MDHEN and CDR2 SYDVKM. CDR3 length: 16 amino acids. Germline trimming cut 2 bases from V and 4 bases from J; bases unmatched to any gene: 9. For the CDR3, the DNA is TGTGCCAGCAGTTTAGTCCAGCGGGGAGCCGCAGATACGCAGTATTTT. Translation gives CASSLVQRGAADTQYF.

The chain uses TRBV9 and TRBJ2-5, with a possible D match to TRBD1 (7 bases). In germline, CDR1 is SGDLS, CDR2 YYNGEE. Trimming removed 2 bases from V and 4 bases from J, with 12 bases in between. The CDR3 has 14 residues. For the CDR3, the DNA is TGTGCCAGCAGCGTGGGGGGACAGTTAGAGACCCAGTACTTC. It is translated as CASSVGGQLETQYF. Complete variable domain (other parts from reference TRBV9 and TRBJ2-5): DSGVTQTPKHLITATGQRVTLRCSPRSGDLSVYWYQQSLDQGLQFLIQYYNGEERAKGNILERFSAQQFPDLHSELNLSSLELGDSALYFCASSVGGQLETQYFGPGTRLLVL.

DNA for the CDR3: TGTGCCACCAAGGACAGTCTAGGGAACACTGAAGCTTTCTTT. Residues: CATKDSLGNTEAFF. The rearrangement uses TRBV28 and TRBJ1-1, with D possibly matching TRBD1 (6 bases). There are 14 residues in the CDR3. The V end lost 10 bases, the J end lost 1 base, and 16 bases lay between the germline ends. The V gene's germline CDR1 is MDHEN and CDR2 SYDVKM.